These 22 T cell receptor beta chains share one sample of origin, sequenced in a study of cytomegalovirus exposure and HLA in healthy donors. Vbeta (60) and Jbeta (13) primers were used in the PCR. Some clones are missing from TCRdb's copy, which holds only in-frame ones; the method was immunoSEQ multiplex PCR. The listing records tens of thousands of clones. Sequencing used PBMCs. The receptors originated from a man aged 45-65 years in good health and CMV-seropositive.

V is TRBV2 and J is TRBJ1-5, with D maybe TRBD1 (6 bases). The CDR3 extends over 16 amino acids. V lost 2 bases to trimming and J lost 1 base, with 12 bases between them. Germline V gene data show CDR1 as SNHLY and CDR2 as FYNNEI. CDR3 DNA: TGTGCCAGCAGTGAACAGGGGCAGGGCAGCAATCAGCCCCAGCATTTT. Translation gives CASSEQGQGSNQPQHF.

This chain connects TRBV6-6 to TRBJ1-2; no clear D. Germline V lookup: CDR1 MNHNY, CDR2 SVGAGI (reference sequence). The CDR3 spans 14 residues. Trimming left V 6 bases short and J 7 bases short, with 18 bases between. The CDR3 is CASSPSGVGGGYTF. The DNA of the CDR3 is TGTGCCAGCAGCCCAAGCGGCGTTGGCGGTGGCTACACCTTC.

The chain carries TRBV7-8 and TRBJ2-7; possible D gene TRBD1, 6 bases. The CDR3 runs to 15 residues. The germline V gene has CDR1 SGHVS and CDR2 FQNEAQ. With 1 base removed from V and 0 bases from J, the gap between germline ends came to 10 bases. CDR3 loop: CASSLVQGSSYEQYV. The CDR3 DNA reads TGTGCCAGCAGCTTAGTACAGGGAAGCTCCTACGAGCAGTACGTC.

With regard to this clone: At one of its ends the junction is not consistent with the germline gene, which may arise from a read error. The DNA of the CDR3 is TGTGCCGGCAGTTACTATAGATCCTATGGCTACACCTTC. Protein: CAGSYYRSYGYTF. J is TRBJ1-2 and V is TRBV6-5; D not certain. The CDR3 runs to 13 residues. Germline CDR1 is MNHEY and CDR2 is SVGAGI.

The chain is built from TRBV6-5 and TRBJ2-5; 7 bases agree with TRBD1. CDR3 size: 14 residues. The V segment lost 2 bases and the J segment 3 bases; nucleotides outside the gene matches: 3. Germline assignment: CDR1 MNHEY and CDR2 SVGAGI. CDR3 sequence: CASSYLGTEETQYF. The CDR3 DNA is TGTGCCAGCAGTTACCTCGGGACAGAAGAGACCCAGTACTTC.

V usage is TRBV2 and J usage is TRBJ1-4; tentative D call: TRBD1 (6 bases). The CDR3 sequence is 15 residues long. V was shortened by 2 bases and J by 3 bases, with 10 bases between the two germline ends. CDR1 and CDR2 from the germline V gene are SNHLY and FYNNEI. For the CDR3, the DNA is TGTGCCAGCAGTGAACCCCGGACAGCTAATGAAAAACTGTTTTTT. This sequence encodes CASSEPRTANEKLFF.

V and J are TRBV5-1 and TRBJ2-1, with TRBD1 identical over 9 bases. V shed 7 bases and J 0 bases; nucleotides not matched to a gene: 5. Germline V lookup: CDR1 SGHRS, CDR2 YFSETQ. This CDR3 contains 15 residues. For the CDR3, the DNA is TGCGCCAGCTGGGACAGGGAAAGCTCCTACAATGAGCAGTTCTTC. This codes for CASWDRESSYNEQFF. The full variable domain, its missing parts supplied by reference TRBV5-1 and TRBJ2-1, is KAGVTQTPRYLIKTRGQQVTLSCSPISGHRSVSWYQQTPGQGLQFLFEYFSETQRNKGNFPGRFSGRQFSNSRSEMNVSTLELGDSALYLCASWDRESSYNEQFFGPGTRLTVL.

This chain joins TRBV6-1 and TRBJ2-7, with 8 bases identical to TRBD2. The V gene end was trimmed by 5 bases and the J gene end by 1 base; junction bases not matched to a gene: 7. The CDR3 contains 15 residues. Germline V gives CDR1 MNHNS, CDR2 SASEGT. Here the CDR3 DNA reads TGTGCCAGCAGTACCAGCGGGGGCGAATCCTACGAGCAGTACTTC. Translated, it gives CASSTSGGESYEQYF.

This chain joins TRBV9 and TRBJ2-1; D is possibly TRBD2 (6 bases). The germline V and J ends were trimmed by 5 bases and 7 bases, with 19 bases remaining between them. CDR3 length: 15 residues. CDR1 SGDLS and CDR2 YYNGEE come from the germline V gene. The CDR3 is CASSPRGAFGNEQFF. The DNA for the CDR3 is TGTGCCAGCAGTCCACGCGGGGCGTTTGGGAATGAGCAGTTCTTC.

This chain joins TRBV4-2 and TRBJ2-1; D may be TRBD2 (6 bases). The CDR3 has 15 amino acids. Germline V lookup: CDR1 LGHNA, CDR2 YNFKEQ. Trimming stripped 1 base from V and 2 bases from J, with 9 bases between. CDR3 bases: TGTGCCAGCAGCCAAGGGCTAGCGACCTACAATGAGCAGTTCTTC. Residues: CASSQGLATYNEQFF.

The rearrangement uses TRBV7-8 and TRBJ2-7, with D perhaps TRBD1 (5 bases). Trimming took off 6 bases at V and 3 bases at J, with 12 bases between the two ends. The CDR3 loop spans 13 amino acids. Per germline, CDR1 SGHVS and CDR2 FQNEAQ. CDR3 in DNA: TGTGCCAGCAGATTGGGGCAGGGCTACGAGCAGTACTTC. Its translation: CASRLGQGYEQYF. The full variable domain, its missing parts supplied by reference TRBV7-8 and TRBJ2-7, is GAGVSQSPRYKVAKRGQDVALRCDPISGHVSLFWYQQALGQGPEFLTYFQNEAQLDKSGLPSDRFFAERPEGSVSTLKIQRTQQEDSAVYLCASRLGQGYEQYFGPGTRLTVT.

The V gene is TRBV19, the J gene TRBJ1-5, with D possibly matching TRBD1 (6 bases). This CDR3 is 16 amino acids long. Germline-derived CDR1 and CDR2 are LNHDA and SQIVND (reference sequence). With 4 bases removed from V and 4 bases from J, the gap between germline ends came to 17 bases. This CDR3 is CASSTPGTLINQPQHF. The CDR3 region has the DNA TGTGCCAGTAGTACCCCCGGGACACTTATTAATCAGCCCCAGCATTTT.

The chain links TRBV27 to TRBJ2-3; D unclear. The CDR3 is made up of 14 amino acids. Germline CDR1 is MNHEY and CDR2 is SMNVEV (reference sequence). V was pared by 5 bases and J by 4 bases, with 13 bases between. The CDR3 is CASSPNFPPDTQYF. The CDR3 DNA reads as TGTGCCAGCAGTCCAAACTTTCCCCCAGATACGCAGTATTTT.

The rearrangement uses TRBV6-5 and TRBJ1-6; 8 positions agree with TRBD1. The ends lost 5 bases at V and 4 bases at J; junction bases unmatched: 4. Germline loops: CDR1 MNHEY, CDR2 SVGAGI. The CDR3 is 15 amino acids. Written as DNA, the CDR3 is TGTGCCAGCAGTCCACAGGGGGGGTATAATTCACCCCTCCACTTT. Encoded protein: CASSPQGGYNSPLHF.

The J gene is TRBJ2-4, the V gene TRBV9, with D perhaps TRBD2 (6 bases). Trimming shortened V by 1 base and J by 6 bases, and 11 bases separated the two germline ends. Germline V lookup: CDR1 SGDLS, CDR2 YYNGEE. This CDR3 has 14 residues. DNA for the CDR3: TGTGCCAGCAGCGTATCCGGGGGTAGAAACATTCAGTACTTC. Amino acids: CASSVSGGRNIQYF. Using reference TRBV9 and TRBJ2-4 for the parts outside the CDR3, the full variable domain is DSGVTQTPKHLITATGQRVTLRCSPRSGDLSVYWYQQSLDQGLQFLIQYYNGEERAKGNILERFSAQQFPDLHSELNLSSLELGDSALYFCASSVSGGRNIQYFGAGTRLSVL.

The genes are TRBV30 and TRBJ2-2; no clear D. The CDR3 contains 13 residues. V gave up 0 bases and J gave up 6 bases, with 8 bases separating them. Germline V gene sequence: CDR1 GTSNPN, CDR2 SVGIG (reference sequence). The CDR3 loop reads CAWSVVVPGELFF. The CDR3 DNA reads TGTGCCTGGAGTGTCGTAGTCCCCGGGGAGCTGTTTTTT.

V and J are TRBV14 and TRBJ1-1, with D unclear. Germline V gene data show CDR1 as SGHDN and CDR2 as FVKESK. Trimming left V 1 base short and J 0 bases short, with 3 bases between. The CDR3 loop spans 13 amino acids. The CDR3, as DNA: TGTGCCAGCAGCCAAGGAGTGAACACTGAAGCTTTCTTT. It is translated as CASSQGVNTEAFF.

This chain connects TRBV14 to TRBJ1-2; D gene ambiguous. There are 13 residues in the CDR3. Germline-derived CDR1 and CDR2 are SGHDN and FVKESK. V lost 8 bases and J 8 bases, leaving 18 bases between the germline ends. Here the CDR3 reads CASGGPIWWGYTF. As DNA, the CDR3 is TGTGCCAGCGGCGGGCCAATTTGGTGGGGCTACACCTTC.

The rearrangement links TRBV18 to TRBJ2-7; 9 bases match TRBD2. V lost 4 bases to trimming and J lost 5 bases; unmatched junction nucleotides: 12. Germline values: CDR1 KGHSH, CDR2 LQKENI. CDR3 size: 16 residues. CDR3 bases: TGTGCCAGCTCACTCGAAGGAGTAGCGGGAGTGCACGAGCAGTACGTC. Protein: CASSLEGVAGVHEQYV.

This sequence joins TRBV18 and TRBJ2-1; 7 bases fit TRBD2. The CDR3 is 15 residues long. Germline V CDR1 and CDR2: KGHSH, LQKENI. With 3 bases clipped from V and 8 bases from J, the junction kept 10 bases outside the gene matches. CDR3 DNA: TGTGCCAGCTCACCGGGAGCGGGACCGGGGGATGAGCAGTTCTTC. This codes for CASSPGAGPGDEQFF.

V gene TRBV27 combines with J gene TRBJ1-5; a weak D match, TRBD1 (5 bases). V lost 7 bases and J lost 0, with 10 bases in between. The CDR3 is 14 amino acids. Germline loops: CDR1 MNHEY, CDR2 SMNVEV (reference sequence). CDR3 in amino acids: CASKGPYSNQPQHF. In nucleotides, the CDR3 is TGTGCCAGCAAGGGGCCGTATAGCAATCAGCCCCAGCATTTT.

The chain couples TRBV16 to TRBJ1-1, with D tentatively TRBD1 (6 bases). V dropped 0 bases and J dropped 0 bases, with 8 bases sitting between them. This CDR3 spans 15 amino acids. Germline-derived CDR1 and CDR2 are KGHSY and FQNENV. CDR3 in DNA: TGTGCCAGCAGCCAATCGACAGGTTTGAACACTGAAGCTTTCTTT. It yields the protein CASSQSTGLNTEAFF.